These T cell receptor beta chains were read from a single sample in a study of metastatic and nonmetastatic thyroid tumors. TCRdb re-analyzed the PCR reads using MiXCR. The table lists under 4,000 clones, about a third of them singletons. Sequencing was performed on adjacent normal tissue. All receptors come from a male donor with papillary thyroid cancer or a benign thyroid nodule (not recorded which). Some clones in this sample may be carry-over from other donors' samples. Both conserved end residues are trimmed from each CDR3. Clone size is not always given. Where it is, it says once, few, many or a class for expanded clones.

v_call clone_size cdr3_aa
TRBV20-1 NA SASATSGRTGELF
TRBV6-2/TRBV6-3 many ASTITGFQETQY
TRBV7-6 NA ASSFGNEKLF
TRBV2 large ASIPLLGSTDTQY
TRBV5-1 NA ASSETDSYTEAF
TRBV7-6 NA ASRPTGYRNQPQH
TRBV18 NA ASSSTRTSGYNEQS
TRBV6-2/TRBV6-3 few ASSTYGYT
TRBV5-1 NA ASSLAGNSYEQY
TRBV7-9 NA SSSSSGANYGYT
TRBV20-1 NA SARDLGGTGTDTQY
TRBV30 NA AWKPGRGYGYT
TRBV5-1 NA ASSLAGGWDRVNEQY
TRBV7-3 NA ASRTFNYGYT
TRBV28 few ASSFSGPVTEAF
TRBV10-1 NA ASSRGTGGWTDTQY
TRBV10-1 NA ASIRGTYSEQF
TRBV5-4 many ASSRSGGTDTQY
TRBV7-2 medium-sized ASGPYLNTEAF
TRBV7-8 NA ASSAKPRDRVNQPQH
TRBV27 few ASSQGGQPQH
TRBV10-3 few AISDGVDYEQY
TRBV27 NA ASSRTDPGTGELF
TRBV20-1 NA SATSLHTAYNEQF